The clone carrying this T cell receptor beta chain was detected only once. This record belongs to a study of blood T cell repertoires in COVID-19. Study in general: Sample material is recorded as cDNA or gDNA derived from T cells, B-cell-depleted T cells, or PBMCs.

As handled by the study authors: Quantification of nucleated cells was approximated via reference gene primer amplification. The repertoire was sequenced with immunoSEQ multiplex PCR; TCRdb's copy has only in-frame clones and lacks some. V and J calls plus clone size are reproduced from that table; the DNA served to infer D and trimming. Among some 150,000 clones, around 84% were seen once, and the ten largest hold roughly 4.9%. Per germline, CDR1 LGHDT and CDR2 YNNKEL (reference sequence). The CDR3 length is 14 residues. The V gene lost 3 bases and the J gene lost 2 bases, with 10 bases spanning the gap.

The source is a human donor in a cohort sampled during active COVID-19. The gene calls are TRBV3-1 (or the pseudogene TRBV3-2) and TRBJ2-5; D not resolved. Input material: peripheral blood. The CDR3 here is CASSQFLVQETQYF. In nucleotides, the CDR3 is TGTGCCAGCAGCCAGTTCCTAGTGCAAGAGACCCAGTACTTC.